This T cell receptor (beta chain) was sequenced during a study of CD8+CD57+ T cells in acquired aplastic anemia. This clonotype was found many times. All patients picked for sequencing had shown, by flow cytometry, an expansion of CD8+CD57+ cells. Genomic DNA, serving as template, underwent TCR beta VDJ and CDR3 profiling. TCRdb reprocessed the reads via MiXCR and lists one record per CDR3 protein. The table has more than 200,000 distinct CDR3 sequences, around 50% seen once. What was sequenced was sorted CD4+, CD8+, or CD8+CD57+ T cells (not recorded which) from PBMCs. The TCR was taken from a human donor with aplastic anemia.

Written as DNA, the CDR3 is TGCGCCAGCAGTGAGTCTCTAGCGGGGACGGAGTATTTT. Translated, it gives CASSESLAGTEYF. This sequence joins TRBV10-1 and TRBJ2-3, with 9 bases identical to TRBD2. V dropped 0 bases and J dropped 13; count of bases not matched to a gene: 5. Germline V gives CDR1 WNHNN, CDR2 SYGVQD (reference sequence). The CDR3 extends over 13 amino acids.